The rows below give T cell receptor beta chains drawn from one sample of a study of blood T cell repertoires in COVID-19. Clones were read by immunoSEQ multiplex PCR, and TCRdb kept only the in-frame ones, dropping some. This sample carries roughly 100,000 clones, around 80% of them seen once, and the ten largest clones take about 9.6%. Source material: peripheral blood. All receptors come from a man aged 55 to 70 with active or convalescent COVID-19. CDR3s include the opening cysteine and the closing phenylalanine or tryptophan.

TRBV6-5,TRBJ1-5,14,CASNARRGDQPQHF
TRBV6-5,TRBJ2-5,13,CASMTHVFETQYF
TRBV30,TRBJ1-6,13,CAWRKEGWSPLHF
TRBV2,TRBJ2-7,15,CASSAASGRHYEQYF
TRBV4-3,TRBJ1-1,16,CASSQVGKGGGTEAFF
TRBV2,TRBJ2-3,14,CASSAGTGRDTQYF
TRBV2,TRBJ2-4,12,CASRAVENIQYF
TRBV2,TRBJ1-5,15,CASSEEGGVGQPQHF
TRBV30,TRBJ2-7,16,CAWMDFATSGTYEQYF
TRBV4-1,TRBJ2-3,15,CASSQGPAAADTQYF
TRBV4-1,TRBJ1-2,16,CASSQGSGGSDYGYTF
TRBV3-1/TRBV3-2,TRBJ1-4,19,CASSQEGGRGLATNEKLFF
TRBV9,TRBJ1-4,13,CASSADSNEKLFF
TRBV20-1,TRBJ1-6,16,CSASRTGGSYNSPLHF
TRBV15,TRBJ1-1,15,CATSSGGGRGTEAFF
TRBV24-1,TRBJ2-2,16,CATSDWASGKTGELFF
TRBV4-3,TRBJ1-4,14,CASSQDRRHEKLFF
TRBV4-1,TRBJ1-5,15,CASSQDRYSNQPQHF